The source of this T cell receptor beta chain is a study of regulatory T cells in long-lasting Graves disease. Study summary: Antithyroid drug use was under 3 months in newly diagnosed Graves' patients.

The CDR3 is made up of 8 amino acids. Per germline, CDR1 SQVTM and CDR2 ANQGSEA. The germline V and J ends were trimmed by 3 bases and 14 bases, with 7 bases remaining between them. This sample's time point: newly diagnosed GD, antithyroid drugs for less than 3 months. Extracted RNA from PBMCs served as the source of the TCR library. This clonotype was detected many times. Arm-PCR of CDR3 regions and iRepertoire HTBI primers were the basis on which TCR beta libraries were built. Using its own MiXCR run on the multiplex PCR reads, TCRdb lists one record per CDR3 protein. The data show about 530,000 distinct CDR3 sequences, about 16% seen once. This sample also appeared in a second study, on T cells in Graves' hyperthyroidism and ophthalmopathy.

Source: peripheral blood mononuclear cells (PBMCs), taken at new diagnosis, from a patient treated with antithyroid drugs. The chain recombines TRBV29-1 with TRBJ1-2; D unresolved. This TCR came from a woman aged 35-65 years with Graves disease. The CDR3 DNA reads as TGCAGCGTTGAGGAGGGTACCTTC. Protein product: CSVEEGTF.